This is a list of T cell receptor beta chains from one sample in a study of T cell repertoires in cytomegalovirus infection. From the reads, TCRdb called clonotypes with MiXCR, one entry per CDR3 protein. The repertoire holds around 190,000 distinct CDR3 sequences, 13% to 15% seen once, with 25% to 30% in the top ten. The sequencing sample was made of PBMCs. The origin of the receptors is a human donor in good health (CMV status not recorded). Some clones in this sample may be carry-over from other donors' samples. CDR3s include the opening cysteine and the closing phenylalanine or tryptophan. Fields, in order: clone size, J gene, D gene, V gene, CDR3 DNA, CDR3 protein. A D gene is named only where the DNA matches it firmly. Clone size is given for some rows only: seen once, a few or many times, or a class if the clone is expanded.

>-|TRBJ1-2|TRBD1|TRBV29-1
TGCAGCGCCCGAGACAGGGTTGAGGGCTACACCTTC
CSARDRVEGYTF
>-|TRBJ1-6|-|TRBV19
TGTGCCAGTAGTATTGGGTGGATCAATAATTCACCCCTCCACTTT
CASSIGWINNSPLHF
>-|TRBJ1-2|-|TRBV5-1
TGCGCCAGCAGCTCCTCCGGGGTGAGGGGGAGATATGGCTACACCTTC
CASSSSGVRGRYGYTF
>few|TRBJ2-7|-|TRBV6-1
TGTGCCAGCAGCTCCCCGTCGACAGGAATTTCCTACGAGCAGTACTTC
CASSSPSTGISYEQYF
>many|TRBJ1-5|-|TRBV20-1
TGCAGTGCCAGGACCCACAGGGTTGGCAATCAGCCCCAGCATTTT
CSARTHRVGNQPQHF
>many|TRBJ2-7|TRBD2|TRBV7-8
TGTGCCAGCAGCTTAGGGCACAGCGGGGGTTACGAGCAGTACTTC
CASSLGHSGGYEQYF
>-|TRBJ2-7|-|TRBV5-1
TGCGCCAGCAGCTTACAACTTTCCTACGAGCAGTACTTC
CASSLQLSYEQYF
>-|TRBJ2-6|TRBD1|TRBV6-5
TGTGCCAGCAGTCCAGCCGTGACAGGGACCTTCATGGCCAACGTCCTGACTTTC
CASSPAVTGTFMANVLTF
>few|TRBJ2-7|-|TRBV12-3/TRBV12-4
TGTGCCAGCAGTTTAGATAGCGTATACGAGCAGTACTTC
CASSLDSVYEQYF
>-|TRBJ2-3|TRBD2|TRBV5-1
TGCGCCAGCAGCACCACTAGCGGCGCAGATACGCAGTATTTT
CASSTTSGADTQYF
>many|TRBJ1-1|TRBD1|TRBV7-3
TGTGCCAGCAGCGTTACAGGGGGAGCTGAAGCTTTCTTT
CASSVTGGAEAFF
>-|TRBJ2-1|TRBD1|TRBV3-1
TGTGCCAGCAGCCATGAACAGGGGAATGAGCAGTTCTTC
CASSHEQGNEQFF
>many|TRBJ2-1|-|TRBV7-9
TGTGCCAGCAGCTCTTCCGGGGCCTACAATGAGCAGTTCTTC
CASSSSGAYNEQFF
>-|TRBJ1-1|-|TRBV14
TGTGCCAGCAGCCACCTCCTCGGAGGGAACACTGAAGCTTTCTTT
CASSHLLGGNTEAFF
>many|TRBJ1-4|TRBD1|TRBV14
TGTGCCAGCAGCCATCTCGGACAGGGTGGTGAAAAACTGTTTTTT
CASSHLGQGGEKLFF
>few|TRBJ2-7|TRBD1|TRBV6-6
TGTGCCAGCAGTTACTCGGCTCGGACAGGCTCCTACGAGCAGTACTTC
CASSYSARTGSYEQYF
>-|TRBJ2-7|TRBD1|TRBV20-1
TGCAGTGCTAGAAATGGACAGGGGGTTGACTACGAGCAGTACTTC
CSARNGQGVDYEQYF
>few|TRBJ2-2|-|TRBV6-6
TGTGCCAGCAGTTACGGTTGGACAGCTAACACCGGGGAGCTGTTTTTT
CASSYGWTANTGELFF
>many|TRBJ1-1|-|TRBV20-1
TGCAGTGCTGGAGGACCTGTGGCTTTCTTT
CSAGGPVAFF
>-|TRBJ2-7|-|TRBV11-1
TGTGCCAGCAGCTTAGTGGGAGCGGTAATCGACGAGCAGTACTTC
CASSLVGAVIDEQYF
>-|TRBJ1-5|-|TRBV25-1
TGTGCCAGCCAAGGTTGGGGCAATCAGCCCCAGCATTTT
CASQGWGNQPQHF
>few|TRBJ2-7|-|TRBV20-1
TGCAGTGCTAGTTGGCAGGGCAACGAGCAGTACTTC
CSASWQGNEQYF